The following is a T cell receptor beta chain sequence with its context. This specimen comes from a study of blood T cell repertoires in COVID-19. Study-wide background: Researchers got acute and convalescent COVID-19 samples from the United States, Italy and Spain. In each case, the material was cDNA or gDNA derived from T cells, B-cell-depleted T cells, or PBMCs.

Per the authors' pipeline: Researchers report that nucleated cell counts were estimated from reference gene primer amplification. Using immunoSEQ multiplex PCR, the repertoire was profiled, and TCRdb retains in-frame clones only, with some absent. V and J calls and clone size come straight from that table; D and trimming were deduced from the DNA. This table holds some 80,000 clones, over 75% found once. This CDR3 has 15 amino acids. CDR1 is MGHRA and CDR2 is YSYEKL in the germline V gene. V shed 3 bases, J shed 2 bases, and the junction held 2 bases outside the gene matches. Specimen: peripheral blood. V gene TRBV4-1 combines with J gene TRBJ2-2, with 8 bases that match TRBD2. This TCR came from a human donor in a cohort sampled during active COVID-19. DNA for the CDR3: TGCGCCAGCAGCCAGACTAGCGTAAACACCGGGGAGCTGTTTTTT. Protein product: CASSQTSVNTGELFF.